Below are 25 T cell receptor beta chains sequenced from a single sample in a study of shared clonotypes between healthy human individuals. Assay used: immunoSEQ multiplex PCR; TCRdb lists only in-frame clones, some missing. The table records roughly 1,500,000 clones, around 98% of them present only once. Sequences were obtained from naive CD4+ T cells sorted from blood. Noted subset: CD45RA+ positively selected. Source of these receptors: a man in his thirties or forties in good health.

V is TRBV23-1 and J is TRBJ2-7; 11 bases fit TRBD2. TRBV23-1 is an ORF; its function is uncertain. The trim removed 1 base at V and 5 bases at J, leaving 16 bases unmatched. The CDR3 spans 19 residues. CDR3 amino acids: CASSQCKLAGALDGDEQYF. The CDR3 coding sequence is TGCGCCAGCAGTCAATGTAAACTAGCGGGAGCGTTGGACGGTGACGAGCAGTACTTC.

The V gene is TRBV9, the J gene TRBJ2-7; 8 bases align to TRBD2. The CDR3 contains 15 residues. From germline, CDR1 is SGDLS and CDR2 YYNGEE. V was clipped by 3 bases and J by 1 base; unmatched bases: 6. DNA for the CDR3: TGTGCCAGCAGCGCCGAGGGACTAGATTCCTACGAGCAGTACTTC. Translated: CASSAEGLDSYEQYF.

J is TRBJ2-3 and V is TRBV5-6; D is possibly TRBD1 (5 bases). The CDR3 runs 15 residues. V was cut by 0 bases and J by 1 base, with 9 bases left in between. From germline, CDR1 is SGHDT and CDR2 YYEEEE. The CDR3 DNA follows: TGTGCCAGCAGCTTGGAAGTACAGGGCACAGATACGCAGTATTTT. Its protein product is CASSLEVQGTDTQYF.

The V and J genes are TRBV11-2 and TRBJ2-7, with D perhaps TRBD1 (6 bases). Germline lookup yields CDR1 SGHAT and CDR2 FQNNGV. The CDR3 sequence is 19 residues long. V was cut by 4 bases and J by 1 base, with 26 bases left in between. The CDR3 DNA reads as TGTGCCAGCAGCTCGAGGGTGGGTCAGGGGTACTTCCCATCCTACGAGCAGTACTTC. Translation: CASSSRVGQGYFPSYEQYF.

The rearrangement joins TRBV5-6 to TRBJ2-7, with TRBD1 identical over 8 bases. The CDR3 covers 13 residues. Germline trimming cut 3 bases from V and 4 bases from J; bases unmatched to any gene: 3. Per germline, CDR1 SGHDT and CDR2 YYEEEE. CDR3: CASSSRGRYEQYF. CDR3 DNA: TGTGCCAGCAGCTCCAGGGGGCGGTACGAGCAGTACTTC. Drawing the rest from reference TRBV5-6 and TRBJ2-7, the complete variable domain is DAGVTQSPTHLIKTRGQQVTLRCSPKSGHDTVSWYQQALGQGPQFIFQYYEEEERQRGNFPDRFSGHQFPNYSSELNVNALLLGDSALYLCASSSRGRYEQYFGPGTRLTVT.

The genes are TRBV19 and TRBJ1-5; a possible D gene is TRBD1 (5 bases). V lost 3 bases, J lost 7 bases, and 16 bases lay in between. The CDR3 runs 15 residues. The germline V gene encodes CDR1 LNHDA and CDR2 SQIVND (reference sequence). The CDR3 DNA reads TGTGCCAGTAGTATGGTCGTAGGGGTGGGGCAGCCCCAGCATTTT. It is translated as CASSMVVGVGQPQHF.

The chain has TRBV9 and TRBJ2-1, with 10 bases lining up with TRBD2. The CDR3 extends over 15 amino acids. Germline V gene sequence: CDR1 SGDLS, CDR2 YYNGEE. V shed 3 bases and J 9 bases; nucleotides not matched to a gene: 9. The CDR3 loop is CASSAVKSSGGEQFF. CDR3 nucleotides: TGTGCCAGCAGCGCCGTCAAGTCTAGCGGGGGTGAGCAGTTCTTC.

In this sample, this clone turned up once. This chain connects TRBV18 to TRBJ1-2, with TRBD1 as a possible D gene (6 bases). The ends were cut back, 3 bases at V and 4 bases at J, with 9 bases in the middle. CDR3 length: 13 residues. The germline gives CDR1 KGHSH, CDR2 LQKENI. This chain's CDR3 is CASSPIRGYGYTF. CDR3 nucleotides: TGTGCCAGCTCACCGATCAGGGGCTATGGCTACACCTTC.

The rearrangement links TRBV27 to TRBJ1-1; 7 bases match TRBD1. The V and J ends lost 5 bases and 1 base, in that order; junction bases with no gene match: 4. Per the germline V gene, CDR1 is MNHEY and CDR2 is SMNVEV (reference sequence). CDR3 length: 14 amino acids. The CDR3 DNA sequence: TGTGCCAGCAGTACCGACAGGGAGAACACTGAAGCTTTCTTT. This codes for CASSTDRENTEAFF.

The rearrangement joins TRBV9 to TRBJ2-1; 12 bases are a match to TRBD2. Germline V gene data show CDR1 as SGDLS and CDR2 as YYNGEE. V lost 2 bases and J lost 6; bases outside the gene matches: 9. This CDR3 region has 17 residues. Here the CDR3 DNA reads TGTGCCAGCAGCGTCCTAGCGGGAGGGCCTGGGGGCAATGAGCAGTTCTTC. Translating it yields CASSVLAGGPGGNEQFF.

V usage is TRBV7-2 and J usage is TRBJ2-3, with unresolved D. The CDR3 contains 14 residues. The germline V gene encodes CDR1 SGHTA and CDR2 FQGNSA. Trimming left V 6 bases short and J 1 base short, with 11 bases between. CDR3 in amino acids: CASREPGGTDTQYF. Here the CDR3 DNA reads TGTGCCAGCAGGGAACCGGGTGGCACAGATACGCAGTATTTT.

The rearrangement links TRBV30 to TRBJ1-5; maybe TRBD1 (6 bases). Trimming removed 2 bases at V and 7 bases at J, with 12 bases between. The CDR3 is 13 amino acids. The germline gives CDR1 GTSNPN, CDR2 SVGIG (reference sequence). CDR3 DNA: TGTGCCTGGAGTATGGGGGGCGAACAGCCCCAGCATTTT. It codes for CAWSMGGEQPQHF.

CDR3 region: CASSLEGGSYEKLFF. CDR3 nucleotide sequence: TGCGCCAGCAGCTTGGAGGGAGGATCATACGAAAAACTGTTTTTT. This sequence joins TRBV5-1 and TRBJ1-4, with unresolved D. Germline V lookup: CDR1 SGHRS, CDR2 YFSETQ. Trimming left V 0 bases short and J 8 bases short, with 14 bases between. The CDR3 extends over 15 amino acids.

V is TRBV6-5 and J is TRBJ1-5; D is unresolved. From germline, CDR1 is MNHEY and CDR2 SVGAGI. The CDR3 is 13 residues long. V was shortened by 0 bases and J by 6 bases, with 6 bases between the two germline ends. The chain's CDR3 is CASSYSTGQPQHF. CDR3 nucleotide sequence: TGTGCCAGCAGTTACTCGACGGGTCAGCCCCAGCATTTT.

CDR3 bases: TGCAGCGTTATCCGGGACGGGAGTTCGTACGAGCAGTACTTC. As protein: CSVIRDGSSYEQYF. The genes are TRBV29-1 and TRBJ2-7, with D maybe TRBD2 (6 bases). CDR3 size: 14 residues. Germline V lookup: CDR1 SQVTM, CDR2 ANQGSEA. V lost 5 bases and J 4 bases, leaving 18 bases between the germline ends.

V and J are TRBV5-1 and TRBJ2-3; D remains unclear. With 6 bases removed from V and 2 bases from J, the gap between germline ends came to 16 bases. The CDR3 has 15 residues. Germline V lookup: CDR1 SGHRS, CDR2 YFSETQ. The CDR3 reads CASTLGWSATDTQYF. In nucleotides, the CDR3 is TGCGCCAGCACCCTAGGGTGGAGTGCCACAGATACGCAGTATTTT.

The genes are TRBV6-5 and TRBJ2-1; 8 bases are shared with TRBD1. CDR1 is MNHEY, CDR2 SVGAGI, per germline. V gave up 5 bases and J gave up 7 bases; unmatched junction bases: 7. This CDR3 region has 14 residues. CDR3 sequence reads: CASSPRTGKNEQFF. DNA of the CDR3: TGTGCCAGCAGTCCTCGGACAGGGAAGAATGAGCAGTTCTTC.

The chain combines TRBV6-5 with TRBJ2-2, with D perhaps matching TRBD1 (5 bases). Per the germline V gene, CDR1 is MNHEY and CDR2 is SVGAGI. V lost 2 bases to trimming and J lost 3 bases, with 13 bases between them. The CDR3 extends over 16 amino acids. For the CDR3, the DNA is TGTGCCAGCAGTTACGACAGCGCGACGGACACCGGGGAGCTGTTTTTT. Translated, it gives CASSYDSATDTGELFF.

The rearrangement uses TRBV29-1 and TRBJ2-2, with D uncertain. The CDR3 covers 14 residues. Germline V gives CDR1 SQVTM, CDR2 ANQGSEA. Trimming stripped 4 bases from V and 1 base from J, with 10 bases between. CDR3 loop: CSVGAGKNTGELFF. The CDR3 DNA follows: TGCAGCGTTGGGGCAGGAAAGAACACCGGGGAGCTGTTTTTT.

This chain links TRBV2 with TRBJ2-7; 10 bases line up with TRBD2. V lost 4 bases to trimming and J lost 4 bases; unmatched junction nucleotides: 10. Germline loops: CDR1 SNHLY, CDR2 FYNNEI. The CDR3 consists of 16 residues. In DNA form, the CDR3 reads TGTGCCAGCAGTGGGCGCCTAGCGGGAGAGGCTTACGAGCAGTACTTC. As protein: CASSGRLAGEAYEQYF.

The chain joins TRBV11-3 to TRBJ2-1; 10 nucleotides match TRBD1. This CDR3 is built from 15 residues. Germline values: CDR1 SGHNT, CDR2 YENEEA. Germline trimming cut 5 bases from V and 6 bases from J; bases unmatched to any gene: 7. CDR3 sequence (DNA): TGTGCCAGCAGCCCGGGACAGGGGAGCGGCAATGAGCAGTTCTTC. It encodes CASSPGQGSGNEQFF.

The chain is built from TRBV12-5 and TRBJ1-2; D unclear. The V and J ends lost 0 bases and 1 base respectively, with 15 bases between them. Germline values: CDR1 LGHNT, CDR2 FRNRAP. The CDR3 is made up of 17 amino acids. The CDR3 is CASGLVAGASYNYGYTF. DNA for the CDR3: TGTGCTAGTGGTTTGGTAGCTGGAGCCTCCTATAACTATGGCTACACCTTC.

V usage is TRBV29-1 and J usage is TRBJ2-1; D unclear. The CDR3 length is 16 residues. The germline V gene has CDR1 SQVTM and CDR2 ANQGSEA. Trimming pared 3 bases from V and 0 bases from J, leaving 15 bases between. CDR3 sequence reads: CSVDLGTHSSYNEQFF. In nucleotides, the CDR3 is TGCAGCGTTGATTTGGGTACACATAGCTCCTACAATGAGCAGTTCTTC.

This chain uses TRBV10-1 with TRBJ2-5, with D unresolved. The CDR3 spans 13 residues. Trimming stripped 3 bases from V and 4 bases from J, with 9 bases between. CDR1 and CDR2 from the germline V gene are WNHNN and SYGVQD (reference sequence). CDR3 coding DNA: TGCGCCAGCAGTGATGTCGGCTTAGAGACCCAGTACTTC. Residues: CASSDVGLETQYF.

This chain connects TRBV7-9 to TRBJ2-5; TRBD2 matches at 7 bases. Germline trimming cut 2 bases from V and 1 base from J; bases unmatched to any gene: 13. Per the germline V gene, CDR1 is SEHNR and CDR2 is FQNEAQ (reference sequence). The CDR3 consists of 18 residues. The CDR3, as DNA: TGTGCCAGCAGCTTAACGGGTTTCGGGAGGCTTGGCCAAGAGACCCAGTACTTC. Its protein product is CASSLTGFGRLGQETQYF.